The source of this T cell receptor (beta chain) is a study of T-cell reconstitution after alpha-beta-depleted transplantation in children. Study conclusions and caveats: Recipient T cells and thymic progenitors that survived were the source of the high TCRbeta diversity seen at day 60 in some patients. About two months after transplant, alpha-beta T cells reportedly came from several hundred expanded graft clones. Newly produced T cells mostly provided counts and TCRbeta diversity after one year, as hyperexpanded clones declined.

CDR1 is SGHAT and CDR2 is FQNNGV in the germline V gene. The CDR3 runs to 17 residues. Deletions cut 2 bases from V and 6 bases from J, with 19 bases between. TCRbeta library construction was performed incorporating unique molecular identifiers. MiXCR was run by TCRdb on the PCR reads, yielding one entry per CDR3 protein. The table has 200,000 to 250,000 distinct CDR3 sequences, under 9.5% seen once; the top ten hold less than 8%. This clonotype was counted at least ten times. What it binds is unknown. Sequenced material: PBMCs, mostly from graft donor cells, taken 180 days after TCRalphabeta/CD19-depleted stem cell transplant. The rearrangement links TRBV11-2 to TRBJ2-2, with no clear D. The clonotype was recovered from a male patient younger than 18 who had a stem cell transplant for acute lymphoblastic leukemia, so the T cells may come from the graft donor. The CDR3 region has the DNA TGTGCCAGCAGCTTACGCCAGACCCCTATTGAGGCCGGGGAGCTGTTTTTT. Its translation is CASSLRQTPIEAGELFF. Full variable domain (remainder filled in from reference TRBV11-2 and TRBJ2-2): EAGVAQSPRYKIIEKRQSVAFWCNPISGHATLYWYQQILGQGPKLLIQFQNNGVVDDSQLPKDRFSAERLKGVDSTLKIQPAKLEDSAVYLCASSLRQTPIEAGELFFGEGSRLTVL.